One sample yielded the 8 T cell receptor beta chains listed below, sequenced in a study of shared clonotypes between healthy human individuals. Produced via immunoSEQ multiplex PCR; TCRdb's table is partial and in-frame only. The repertoire consists of fewer than 1 million clones, with just over 95% occurring once and the leading ten covering under 0.25%. Only CD45RO-negative cells positively selected for CCR7 counted as naive CD8 cells, so terminally differentiated effector memory CD45RA+ cells were excluded. Sequenced sample: naive CD8+ T cells sorted from blood. These receptors came from a man aged 25 to 40 in good health.

This sequence joins TRBV4-3 and TRBJ2-7; 9 bases are shared with TRBD1. With 3 bases clipped from V and 6 bases from J, the junction kept 3 bases outside the gene matches. CDR1 and CDR2 from the germline V gene are LGHNA and YSLEER. The CDR3 consists of 13 residues. The CDR3 bases are TGCGCCAGCAGCCAGACAGGGGGGATCGAGCAGTACTTC. Amino acids: CASSQTGGIEQYF.

Note on this clone: Other DNA sequences in the same sample also yield this CDR3. The V gene is TRBV30, the J gene TRBJ2-7, with 11 bases matching TRBD1. This CDR3 has 14 residues. V was clipped by 1 base and J by 3 bases; unmatched bases: 2. CDR1 is GTSNPN and CDR2 is SVGIG in the germline V gene (reference sequence). The CDR3 loop is CAWSAGTGGYEQYF. The CDR3 DNA reads TGTGCCTGGAGTGCTGGGACAGGGGGCTACGAGCAGTACTTC. The entire variable domain, with the rest obtained from reference TRBV30 and TRBJ2-7, is as follows: SQTIHQWPATLVQPVGSPLSLECTVEGTSNPNLYWYRQAAGRGLQLLFYSVGIGQISSEVPQNLSASRPQDRQFILSSKKLLLSDSGFYLCAWSAGTGGYEQYFGPGTRLTVT.

V usage is TRBV9 and J usage is TRBJ1-2; perhaps TRBD1 as D (5 bases). The CDR3 has 13 amino acids. V lost 0 bases and J lost 8, with 11 bases in between. Germline V gene data show CDR1 as SGDLS and CDR2 as YYNGEE. The CDR3 bases are TGTGCCAGCAGCGTAGATTCAGGGTTCGGCTACACCTTC. The encoded protein is CASSVDSGFGYTF.

The V and J genes are TRBV28 and TRBJ1-3; 9 bases are shared with TRBD1. The CDR3 is 16 residues long. Trimming at V came to 5 bases and at J to 2 bases, leaving 7 bases not matched to a gene. Per the germline V gene, CDR1 is MDHEN and CDR2 is SYDVKM. In DNA, the CDR3 is TGTGCCAGCAGTACCGGGACAGGGCAACCTGGAAACACCATATATTTT. It translates to CASSTGTGQPGNTIYF.

The rearrangement uses TRBV7-8 and TRBJ2-7; TRBD1 is a possible D gene (6 bases). The CDR3 length is 21 residues. V dropped 5 bases and J dropped 0 bases, with 32 bases sitting between them. Germline lookup yields CDR1 SGHVS and CDR2 FQNEAQ. CDR3 protein: CASSTTPGTREYPRSSYEQYF. In DNA, the CDR3 is TGTGCCAGCAGCACCACCCCCGGGACAAGGGAATATCCCCGAAGCTCCTACGAGCAGTACTTC.

The chain couples TRBV6-5 to TRBJ2-1, with 8 nucleotides matching TRBD1. Germline lookup yields CDR1 MNHEY and CDR2 SVGAGI. CDR3 length equals 15 residues. V lost 1 base and J lost 6; bases outside the gene matches: 5. For the CDR3, the DNA is TGTGCCAGCAGTTACTTTCAGGGGGCTATCAATGAGCAGTTCTTC. Its protein product is CASSYFQGAINEQFF.

V is TRBV7-9 and J is TRBJ2-5, with D unresolved. Trimming stripped 3 bases from V and 3 bases from J, with 5 bases between. The germline V gene encodes CDR1 SEHNR and CDR2 FQNEAQ (reference sequence). CDR3 length: 12 amino acids. As DNA, the CDR3 is TGTGCCAGCAGCTTCTTGAAAGAGACCCAGTACTTC. This sequence encodes CASSFLKETQYF.

In its sample, this clone was seen a few times. The chain recombines TRBV5-6 with TRBJ2-1; possible D gene TRBD1, 6 bases. The CDR3 spans 13 residues. Trimming pared 4 bases from V and 6 bases from J, leaving 11 bases between. CDR1 and CDR2 from the germline V gene are SGHDT and YYEEEE. The CDR3 reads CASSPTGSNEQFF. The CDR3 DNA sequence: TGTGCCAGCAGCCCAACAGGGAGCAATGAGCAGTTCTTC.